Below, 19 T cell receptor beta chains from the same sample are listed, as sequenced in a study of T cell responses to AZD1222 COVID-19 vaccine (dated by TCRdb to about 2021). Library prep was done by the immunoSEQ multiplex PCR assay. TCRdb carries this immuneACCESS record with in-frame sequences only. Its versions omit some clonotypes, under half of them owing to an unresolved V gene in the studies checked, with the rest unexplained. Counted in this sample were over 150,000 clones; 90% to 95% of them appeared once. Roughly 1% of the sample comes from the top ten. In light of the paper, this sample's time point label describes: about 28 days (+/-7) after the second vaccine dose. This sample comprised peripheral blood, obtained 28 days after the second AZD1222 dose. These receptors originate from an adult who received the AZD1222 COVID-19 vaccine.

V usage is TRBV11-2 and J usage is TRBJ2-1; D ambiguous. The CDR3 is made up of 14 amino acids. The germline V and J ends were trimmed by 2 bases and 5 bases, with 10 bases remaining between them. Germline V CDR1 and CDR2: SGHAT, FQNNGV. The DNA of the CDR3 is TGTGCCAGCAGCTTAACGCGTCCCCACAATGAGCAGTTCTTC. The encoded protein is CASSLTRPHNEQFF.

This chain links TRBV10-3 with TRBJ1-5; D is ambiguous. V was trimmed by 8 bases and J by 4 bases, leaving 15 bases between them. This CDR3 is built from 14 residues. The V gene's germline CDR1 is ENHRY and CDR2 SYGVKD. The CDR3 sequence is CAISLSMANQPQHF. The CDR3 coding sequence is TGTGCCATCTCTTTGTCTATGGCAAATCAGCCCCAGCATTTT.

The CDR3 DNA is TGCGCCAGCAGCGCATGGGACACGGGGAACACTGAAGCTTTCTTT. As protein: CASSAWDTGNTEAFF. The chain has TRBV5-1 and TRBJ1-1, with D possibly TRBD1 on 6 matching bases. Trimming took off 4 bases at V and 1 base at J, with 14 bases between the two ends. This CDR3 region has 15 residues. Germline V gives CDR1 SGHRS, CDR2 YFSETQ.

The DNA for the CDR3 is TGTGCCAGCAGCAAAGGCATGGGACAGGGAGACGCAGATACGCAGTATTTT. As protein: CASSKGMGQGDADTQYF. V is TRBV21-1 and J is TRBJ2-3; TRBD1, as called in the table, went unchecked against the DNA. TRBV21-1 is a recognized pseudogene. The CDR3 consists of 17 residues.

The chain couples TRBV6-5 to TRBJ1-6; tentative D call: TRBD1 (5 bases). Per germline, CDR1 MNHEY and CDR2 SVGAGI. This CDR3 is built from 16 residues. With 0 bases removed from V and 9 bases from J, the gap between germline ends came to 15 bases. The CDR3 DNA reads TGTGCCAGCAGTTACTCCTCCGGGACGGGGATTTCACCCCTCCACTTT. It is translated as CASSYSSGTGISPLHF.

V is TRBV3-1 (or the pseudogene TRBV3-2) and J is TRBJ1-1; possible D gene TRBD1, 5 bases. The CDR3 has 14 amino acids. The V end lost 5 bases, the J end lost 7 bases, and 17 bases lay between the germline ends. The V gene's germline CDR1 is LGHDT and CDR2 YNNKEL (reference sequence). The CDR3 here is CASSGGTAQSEAFF. The CDR3 DNA sequence: TGTGCCAGCAGCGGGGGGACGGCGCAAAGTGAAGCTTTCTTT.

J is TRBJ1-2 and V is TRBV5-6; D might be TRBD1 (5 bases). Between the trimmed V and J ends, which lost 4 bases and 3 bases, there was a span of 16 bases. Germline lookup yields CDR1 SGHDT and CDR2 YYEEEE. The CDR3 extends over 15 amino acids. Written as DNA, the CDR3 is TGTGCCAGCAGCCGGGGGACCCGGGCGGACTATGGCTACACCTTC. Translating it yields CASSRGTRADYGYTF.

The gene calls are TRBV28 and TRBJ2-7, with D unresolved. Germline V gene sequence: CDR1 MDHEN, CDR2 SYDVKM. V gave up 8 bases and J gave up 0 bases, with 11 bases separating them. This CDR3 comprises 13 residues. The CDR3 sequence: CASLARSSYEQYF. In DNA, the CDR3 is TGTGCCAGCCTCGCTCGGAGCTCCTACGAGCAGTACTTC.

The V and J genes are TRBV10-3 and TRBJ1-3, with 11 bases matching TRBD1. This CDR3 region has 16 residues. V lost 3 bases and J lost 11; bases outside the gene matches: 12. Germline V gene sequence: CDR1 ENHRY, CDR2 SYGVKD. The DNA of the CDR3 is TGTGCCATCAGTGACCTCGTGGGGACAGGGGGTTTTTCCATATATTTT. This gives the protein CAISDLVGTGGFSIYF.

The CDR3 sequence: CASSLSYWNGELFF. The CDR3 DNA reads TGTGCCAGCAGCTTATCATACTGGAACGGGGAGCTGTTTTTT. V usage is TRBV7-3 and J usage is TRBJ2-2; D remains unclear. This CDR3 has 14 amino acids. Between the trimmed V and J ends, which lost 2 bases and 7 bases, there was a span of 11 bases. CDR1 is SGHTA and CDR2 is FQGTGA in the germline V gene.

The chain links TRBV24-1 to TRBJ1-2; tentatively, D is TRBD1 (5 bases). The ends were cut back, 12 bases at V and 4 bases at J, with 14 bases in the middle. Per germline, CDR1 KGHDR and CDR2 SFDVKD. The CDR3 sequence is 12 residues long. The CDR3 here is CAPQACRYGYTF. In DNA, the CDR3 is TGTGCCCCACAGGCTTGCCGCTATGGCTACACCTTC.

This chain links TRBV5-6 with TRBJ1-6; the D gene is possibly TRBD1 (5 bases). The ends were cut back, 4 bases at V and 1 base at J, with 15 bases in the middle. CDR1 and CDR2 from the germline V gene are SGHDT and YYEEEE. CDR3 length equals 17 residues. Written as DNA, the CDR3 is TGTGCCAGCAGCCTAAGAAGGGGAGAATCCTATAATTCACCCCTCCACTTT. It translates to CASSLRRGESYNSPLHF.

The chain couples TRBV7-8 to TRBJ1-5, with TRBD1 identical over 9 bases. The CDR3 contains 15 residues. Germline CDR1 reads SGHVS; CDR2 reads FQNEAQ. The trim removed 1 base at V and 4 bases at J, leaving 2 bases unmatched. The CDR3 DNA follows: TGTGCCAGCAGCTTAGGGACAGGGGTAAATCAGCCCCAGCATTTT. Its protein product is CASSLGTGVNQPQHF.

A remark on this clone: The sample contains more than one DNA sequence encoding this CDR3. The chain links TRBV28 to TRBJ1-5; no firm D call. V was shortened by 3 bases and J by 4 bases, with 4 bases between the two germline ends. CDR1 MDHEN and CDR2 SYDVKM come from the germline V gene. The CDR3 loop spans 12 amino acids. The CDR3 protein is CASSFGNQPQHF. The CDR3 DNA is TGTGCCAGCAGTTTCGGAAATCAGCCCCAGCATTTT.

The gene calls are TRBV6-6 and TRBJ1-5; tentatively, D is TRBD1 (6 bases). Germline-derived CDR1 and CDR2 are MNHNY and SVGAGI (reference sequence). The CDR3 covers 15 residues. Deletions cut 2 bases from V and 6 bases from J, with 14 bases between. CDR3 sequence reads: CASSYGRGSPQPQHF. The DNA of the CDR3 is TGTGCCAGCAGTTACGGCAGGGGATCCCCTCAGCCCCAGCATTTT.

The V and J genes are TRBV28 and TRBJ1-2; D is undetermined. Germline-derived CDR1 and CDR2 are MDHEN and SYDVKM. The germline V and J ends were trimmed by 6 bases and 5 bases, with 7 bases remaining between them. The CDR3 runs to 11 residues. This chain's CDR3 is CASSPQYGYTF. CDR3 in DNA: TGTGCCAGCAGCCCCCAGTATGGCTACACCTTC.

V is TRBV6-6 and J is TRBJ1-2, with 7 bases lining up with TRBD1. J lost 8 bases, V lost 4 bases, and 13 bases had no gene match. The length of the CDR3 is 15 residues. Germline V gene lookup returns CDR1 MNHNY and CDR2 SVGAGI (reference sequence). CDR3 region: CASSSHQTGSYGYTF. In DNA, the CDR3 is TGTGCCAGCAGTTCCCACCAGACAGGGTCCTACGGCTACACCTTC.

This sequence joins TRBV25-1 and TRBJ2-5; 9 bases fit TRBD1. J gave up 5 bases and V 5 bases, and 6 bases lay outside the gene matches. Germline V lookup: CDR1 MGHDK, CDR2 SYGVNS. The CDR3 loop spans 14 amino acids. The CDR3 nucleotides are TGTGCCAGCAGTAAGGGGACAGGGTATGAGACCCAGTACTTC. Its translation is CASSKGTGYETQYF.

The rearrangement links TRBV3-1 (or the pseudogene TRBV3-2) to TRBJ1-2, with 9 bases that match TRBD1. J was trimmed by 7 bases and V by 3 bases; bases with no gene match: 6. The germline V gene has CDR1 LGHDT and CDR2 YNNKEL (reference sequence). This CDR3 region has 14 residues. The CDR3 loop is CASSHQGQGGGYTF. CDR3 nucleotide sequence: TGTGCCAGCAGCCACCAGGGACAGGGAGGTGGCTACACCTTC.